This T cell receptor beta chain was sequenced in a study of T-cell reconstitution after alpha-beta-depleted transplantation in children. Unique molecular identifiers featured in how the TCRbeta library was prepared. TCRdb re-derived calls from the PCR reads in MiXCR, one entry per CDR3 protein. This sample has roughly 200,000 distinct CDR3 sequences, with 8% to 10% found just once. Sequenced here: PBMCs from the stem cell graft donor, sampled from the stem cell graft. The clonotype originates from a human donor who donated a stem cell graft to a child with acute lymphoblastic leukemia.

DNA of the CDR3: TGTGCCAGCACCCTGGGGGGCTCTGGCTACACCTTC. This sequence encodes CASTLGGSGYTF. This sequence joins TRBV7-9 and TRBJ1-2, with D perhaps matching TRBD1 (6 bases). Trimming stripped 7 bases from V and 7 bases from J, with 13 bases between. The CDR3 extends over 12 amino acids. Looked up from germline, CDR1 is SEHNR and CDR2 is FQNEAQ (reference sequence).